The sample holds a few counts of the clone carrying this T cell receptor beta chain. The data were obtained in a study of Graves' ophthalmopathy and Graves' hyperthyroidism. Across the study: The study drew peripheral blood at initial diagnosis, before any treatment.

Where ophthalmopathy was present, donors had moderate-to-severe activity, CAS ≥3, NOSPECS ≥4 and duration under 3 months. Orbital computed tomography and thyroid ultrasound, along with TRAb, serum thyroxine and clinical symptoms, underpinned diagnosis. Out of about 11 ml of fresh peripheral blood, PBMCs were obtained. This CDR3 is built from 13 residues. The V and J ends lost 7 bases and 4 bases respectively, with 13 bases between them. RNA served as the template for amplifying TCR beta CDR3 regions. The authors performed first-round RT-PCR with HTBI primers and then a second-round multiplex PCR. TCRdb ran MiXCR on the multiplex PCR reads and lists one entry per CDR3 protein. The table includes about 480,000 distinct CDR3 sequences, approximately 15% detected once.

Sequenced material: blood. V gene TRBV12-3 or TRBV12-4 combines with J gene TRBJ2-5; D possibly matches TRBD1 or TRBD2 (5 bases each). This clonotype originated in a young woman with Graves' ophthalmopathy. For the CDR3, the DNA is TGTGCCAGCACCCTTGGGACCGGAGAGACCCAGTACTTC. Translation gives CASTLGTGETQYF.